This T cell receptor (beta chain) was recovered during a study of blood T cell repertoires in COVID-19. Overall study: The United States, Italy and Spain supplied acute and convalescent COVID-19 samples. T cells, B-cell-depleted T cells, or PBMCs supplied cDNA or gDNA.

Authors' data handling: Estimated nucleated cell counts came from reference gene primer amplification. Here immunoSEQ multiplex PCR was the method, and the copy in TCRdb shows in-frame clones only, minus some. Clonal size and the V and J genes are those of that table, whereas D and trimming came from the DNA. The sample has approximately 37,000 clones; over 70% are singletons. From germline, CDR1 is MNHEY and CDR2 SMNVEV (reference sequence). Trimming removed 0 bases from V and 7 bases from J; junction bases left unmatched: 8. The CDR3 contains 16 residues. The chain is built from TRBV27 and TRBJ2-4; 8 bases align to TRBD1. This TCR came from a woman aged 70-85 years with acute or convalescent COVID-19. The sequenced sample consisted of peripheral blood. The DNA of the CDR3 is TGTGCCAGCAGTTTATCGGCGACAGGGGCCAGGAACATTCAGTACTTC. Translating gives CASSLSATGARNIQYF.